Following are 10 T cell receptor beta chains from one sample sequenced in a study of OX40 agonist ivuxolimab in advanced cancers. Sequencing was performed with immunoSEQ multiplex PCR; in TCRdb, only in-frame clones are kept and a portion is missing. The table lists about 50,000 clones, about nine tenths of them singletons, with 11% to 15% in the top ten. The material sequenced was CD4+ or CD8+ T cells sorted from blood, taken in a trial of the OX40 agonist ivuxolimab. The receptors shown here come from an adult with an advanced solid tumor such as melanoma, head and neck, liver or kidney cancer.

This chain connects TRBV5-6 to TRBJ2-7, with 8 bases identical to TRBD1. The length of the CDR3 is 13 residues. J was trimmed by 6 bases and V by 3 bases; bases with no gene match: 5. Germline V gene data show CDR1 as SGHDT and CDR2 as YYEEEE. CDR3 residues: CASSYRGSSEQYF. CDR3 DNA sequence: TGTGCCAGCAGCTACAGGGGGTCGAGCGAGCAGTACTTC.

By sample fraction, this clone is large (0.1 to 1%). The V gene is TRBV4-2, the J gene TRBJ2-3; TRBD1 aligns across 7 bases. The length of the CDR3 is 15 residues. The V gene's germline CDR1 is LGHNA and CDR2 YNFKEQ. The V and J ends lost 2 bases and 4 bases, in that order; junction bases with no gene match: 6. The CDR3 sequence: CASSQKGAGPDTQYF. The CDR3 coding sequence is TGTGCCAGCAGCCAAAAGGGGGCAGGGCCAGATACGCAGTATTTT.

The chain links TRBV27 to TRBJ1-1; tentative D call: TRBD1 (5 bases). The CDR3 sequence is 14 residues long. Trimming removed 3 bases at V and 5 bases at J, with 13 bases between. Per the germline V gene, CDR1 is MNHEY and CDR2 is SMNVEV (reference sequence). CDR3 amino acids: CASSLAGGVTEAFF. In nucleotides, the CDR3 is TGTGCCAGCAGTTTGGCGGGGGGAGTGACTGAAGCTTTCTTT.

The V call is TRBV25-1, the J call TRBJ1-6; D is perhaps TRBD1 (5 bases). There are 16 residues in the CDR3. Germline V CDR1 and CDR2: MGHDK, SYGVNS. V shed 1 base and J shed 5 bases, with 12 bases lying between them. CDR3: CASSEWGSGDNSPLHF. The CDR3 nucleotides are TGTGCCAGCAGTGAATGGGGCTCGGGGGATAATTCACCCCTCCACTTT.

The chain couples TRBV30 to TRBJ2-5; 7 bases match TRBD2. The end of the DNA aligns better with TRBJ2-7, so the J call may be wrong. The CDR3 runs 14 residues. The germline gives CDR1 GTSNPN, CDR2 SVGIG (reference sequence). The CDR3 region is CAWRGGAGPYEQYF. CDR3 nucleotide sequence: TGTGCCTGGAGGGGAGGGGCAGGACCCTACGAGCAGTACTTC.

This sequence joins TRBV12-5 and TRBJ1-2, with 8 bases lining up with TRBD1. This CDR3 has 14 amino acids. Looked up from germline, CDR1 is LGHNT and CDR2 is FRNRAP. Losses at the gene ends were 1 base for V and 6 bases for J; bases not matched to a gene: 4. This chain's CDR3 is CASGLALDRDGYTF. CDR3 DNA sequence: TGTGCTAGTGGTTTGGCCCTGGACAGGGATGGCTACACCTTC.

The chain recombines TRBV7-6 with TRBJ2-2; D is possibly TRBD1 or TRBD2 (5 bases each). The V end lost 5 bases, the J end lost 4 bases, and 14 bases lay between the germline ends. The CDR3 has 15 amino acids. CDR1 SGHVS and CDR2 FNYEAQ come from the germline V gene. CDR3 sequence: CASSLDGTLTGELFF. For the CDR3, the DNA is TGTGCCAGCAGCCTTGATGGGACCCTCACCGGGGAGCTGTTTTTT. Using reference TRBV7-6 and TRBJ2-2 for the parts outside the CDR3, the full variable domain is GAGVSQSPRYKVTKRGQDVALRCDPISGHVSLYWYRQALGQGPEFLTYFNYEAQQDKSGLPNDRFSAERPEGSISTLTIQRTEQRDSAMYRCASSLDGTLTGELFFGEGSRLTVL.

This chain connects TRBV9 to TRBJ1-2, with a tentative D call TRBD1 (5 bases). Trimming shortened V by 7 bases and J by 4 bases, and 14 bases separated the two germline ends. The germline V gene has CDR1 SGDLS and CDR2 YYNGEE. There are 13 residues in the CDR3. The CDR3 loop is CASCCTGSYGYTF. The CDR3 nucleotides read TGTGCCAGCTGCTGTACAGGTTCCTATGGCTACACCTTC. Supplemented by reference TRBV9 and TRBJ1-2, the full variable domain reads DSGVTQTPKHLITATGQRVTLRCSPRSGDLSVYWYQQSLDQGLQFLIQYYNGEERAKGNILERFSAQQFPDLHSELNLSSLELGDSALYFCASCCTGSYGYTFGSGTRLTVV.

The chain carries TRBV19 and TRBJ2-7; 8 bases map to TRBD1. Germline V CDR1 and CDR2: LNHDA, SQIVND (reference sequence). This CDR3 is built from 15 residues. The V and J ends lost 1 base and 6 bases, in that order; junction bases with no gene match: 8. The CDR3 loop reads CASSIVGTGGGEQYF. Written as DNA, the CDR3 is TGTGCCAGTAGTATAGTCGGGACAGGAGGCGGCGAGCAGTACTTC.

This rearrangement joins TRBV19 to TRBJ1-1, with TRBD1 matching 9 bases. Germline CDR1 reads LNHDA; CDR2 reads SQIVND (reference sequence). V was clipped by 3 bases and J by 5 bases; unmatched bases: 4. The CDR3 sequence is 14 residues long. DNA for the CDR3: TGTGCCAGTAGTATTGGACAGGGGTGGACTGAAGCTTTCTTT. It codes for CASSIGQGWTEAFF.